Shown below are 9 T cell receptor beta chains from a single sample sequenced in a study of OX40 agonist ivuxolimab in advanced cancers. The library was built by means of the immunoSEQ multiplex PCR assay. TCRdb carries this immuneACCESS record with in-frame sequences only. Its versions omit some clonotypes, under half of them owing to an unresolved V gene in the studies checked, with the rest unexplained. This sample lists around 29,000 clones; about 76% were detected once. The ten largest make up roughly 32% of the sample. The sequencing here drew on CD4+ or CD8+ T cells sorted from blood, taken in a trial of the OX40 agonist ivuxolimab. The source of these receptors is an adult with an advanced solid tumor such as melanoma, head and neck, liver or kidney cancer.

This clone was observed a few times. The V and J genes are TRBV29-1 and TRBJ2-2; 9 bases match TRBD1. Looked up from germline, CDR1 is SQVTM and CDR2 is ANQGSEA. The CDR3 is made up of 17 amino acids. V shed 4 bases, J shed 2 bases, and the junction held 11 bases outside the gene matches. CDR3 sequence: CSVAVLKGQGNTGELFF. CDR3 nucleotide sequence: TGCAGCGTTGCAGTTTTGAAGGGACAGGGAAACACCGGGGAGCTGTTTTTT.

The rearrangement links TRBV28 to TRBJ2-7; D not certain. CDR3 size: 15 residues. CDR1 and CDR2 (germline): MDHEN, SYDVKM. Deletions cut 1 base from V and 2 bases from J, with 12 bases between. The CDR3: CASSLYPADTYEQYF. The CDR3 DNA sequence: TGTGCCAGCAGTTTATACCCGGCAGATACCTACGAGCAGTACTTC.

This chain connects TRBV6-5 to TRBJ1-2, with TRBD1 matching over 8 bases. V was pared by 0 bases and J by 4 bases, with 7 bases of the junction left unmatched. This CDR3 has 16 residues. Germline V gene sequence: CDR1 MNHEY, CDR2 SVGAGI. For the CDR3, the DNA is TGTGCCAGCAGTTACTCGGGGCAGGGGGCGACCTATGGCTACACCTTC. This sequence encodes CASSYSGQGATYGYTF.

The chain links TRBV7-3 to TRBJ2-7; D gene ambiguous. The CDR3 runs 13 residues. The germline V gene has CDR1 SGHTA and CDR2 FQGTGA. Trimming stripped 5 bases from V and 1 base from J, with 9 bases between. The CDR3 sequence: CASSAPGSYEQYF. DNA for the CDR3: TGTGCCAGCAGCGCGCCCGGGTCCTACGAGCAGTACTTC.

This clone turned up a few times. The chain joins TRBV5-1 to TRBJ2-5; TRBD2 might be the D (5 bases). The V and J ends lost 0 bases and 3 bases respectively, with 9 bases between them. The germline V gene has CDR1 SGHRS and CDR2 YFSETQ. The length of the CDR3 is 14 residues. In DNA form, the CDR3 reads TGCGCCAGCAGCTTGGCCACGCGGGAAGAGACCCAGTACTTC. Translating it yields CASSLATREETQYF. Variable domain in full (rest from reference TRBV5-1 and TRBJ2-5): KAGVTQTPRYLIKTRGQQVTLSCSPISGHRSVSWYQQTPGQGLQFLFEYFSETQRNKGNFPGRFSGRQFSNSRSEMNVSTLELGDSALYLCASSLATREETQYFGPGTRLLVL.

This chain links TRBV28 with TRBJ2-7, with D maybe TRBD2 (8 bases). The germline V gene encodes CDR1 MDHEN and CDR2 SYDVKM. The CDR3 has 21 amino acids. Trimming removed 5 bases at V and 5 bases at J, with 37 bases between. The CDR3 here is CASSILESAGGGSGTVNEQYF. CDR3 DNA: TGTGCCAGCAGTATACTAGAATCAGCAGGGGGAGGTAGCGGGACAGTCAACGAGCAGTACTTC.

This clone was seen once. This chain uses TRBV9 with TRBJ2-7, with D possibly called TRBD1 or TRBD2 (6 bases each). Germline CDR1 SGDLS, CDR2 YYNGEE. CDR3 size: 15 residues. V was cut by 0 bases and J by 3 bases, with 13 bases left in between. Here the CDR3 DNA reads TGTGCCAGCAGCGTAGGGGACGGGGGCTTCTACGAGCAGTACTTC. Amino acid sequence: CASSVGDGGFYEQYF.

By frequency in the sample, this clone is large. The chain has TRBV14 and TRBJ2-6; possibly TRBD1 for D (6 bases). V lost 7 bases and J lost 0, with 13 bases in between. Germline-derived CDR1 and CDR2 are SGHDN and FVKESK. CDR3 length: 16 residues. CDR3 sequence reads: CASMPTGFSGANVLTF. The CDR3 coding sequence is TGTGCCAGCATGCCGACAGGATTCTCTGGGGCCAACGTCCTGACTTTC. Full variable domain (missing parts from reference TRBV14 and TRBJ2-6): EAGVTQFPSHSVIEKGQTVTLRCDPISGHDNLYWYRRVMGKEIKFLLHFVKESKQDESGMPNNRFLAERTGGTYSTLKVQPAELEDSGVYFCASMPTGFSGANVLTFGAGSRLTVL.

CDR3 amino acids: CASSLGTTGTNEQFF. DNA of the CDR3: TGTGCCAGCAGTTTAGGGACTACGGGTACCAATGAGCAGTTCTTC. The chain uses TRBV27 and TRBJ2-1, with 7 bases that match TRBD2. From germline, CDR1 is MNHEY and CDR2 SMNVEV (reference sequence). This CDR3 has 15 residues. V shed 2 bases and J 6 bases; nucleotides not matched to a gene: 7.